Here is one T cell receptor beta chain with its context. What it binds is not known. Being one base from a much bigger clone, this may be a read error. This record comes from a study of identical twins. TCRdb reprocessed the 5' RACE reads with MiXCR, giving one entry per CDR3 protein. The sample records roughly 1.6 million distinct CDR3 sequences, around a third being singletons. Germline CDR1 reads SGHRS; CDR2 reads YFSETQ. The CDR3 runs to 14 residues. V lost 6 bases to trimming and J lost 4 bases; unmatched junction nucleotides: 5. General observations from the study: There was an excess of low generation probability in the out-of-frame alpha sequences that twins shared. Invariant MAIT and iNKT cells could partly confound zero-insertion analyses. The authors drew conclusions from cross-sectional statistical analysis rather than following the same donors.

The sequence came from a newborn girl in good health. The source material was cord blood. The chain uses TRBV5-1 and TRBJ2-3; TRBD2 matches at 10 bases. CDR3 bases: TGCGCCAGCAACTGGACTAGCGGTCCAGATACGCAGTATTTT. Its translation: CASNWTSGPDTQYF.